This TCR beta chain stems from a study of CD8 T cells in ankylosing spondylitis. This clonotype was seen repeatedly, ten times or more. Its antigen is undetermined. Study outcomes and limitations: In peripheral blood, disease-linked CD8+ clones occurred at relatively low frequencies. Some motif variants had been reported before (in reactive arthritis synovial fluid and blood). There was a TCR beta motif, made of eight highly homologous variants, that appeared characteristic of ankylosing spondylitis blood.

In TCRdb, the 5' RACE reads were re-called with MiXCR into one record per CDR3 protein. The table includes 450,000 to 550,000 distinct CDR3 sequences, under 5.5% detected once. This CDR3 has 19 residues. Germline CDR1 reads DFQATT; CDR2 reads SNEGSKA (reference sequence). After removal of 6 bases from V and 0 bases from J, the junction contained 21 bases not matched to a gene. V gene TRBV20-1 combines with J gene TRBJ2-3, with 7 bases lining up with TRBD2. This clonotype was obtained from a male donor with ankylosing spondylitis. Input material: blood, either unsorted or a sorted T cell fraction (not recorded which). The CDR3 DNA follows: TGCAGTGCCGAAGCCTACAGAAATCAGCGGGGAGCGAGCACAGATACGCAGTATTTT. Amino acid sequence: CSAEAYRNQRGASTDTQYF.